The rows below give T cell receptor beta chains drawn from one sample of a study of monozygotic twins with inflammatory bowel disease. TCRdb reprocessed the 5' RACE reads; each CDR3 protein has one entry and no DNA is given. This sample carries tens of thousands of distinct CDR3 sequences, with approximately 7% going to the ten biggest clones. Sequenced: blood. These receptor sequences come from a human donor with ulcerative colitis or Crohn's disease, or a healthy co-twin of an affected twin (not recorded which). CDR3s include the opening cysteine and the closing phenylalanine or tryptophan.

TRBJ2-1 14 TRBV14 CASSRFVEGNEQFF
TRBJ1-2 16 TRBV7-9 CASSLSRAPQGYGYTF
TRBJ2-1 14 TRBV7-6 CASSFGTGRNEQFF
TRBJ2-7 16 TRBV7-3 CASSTYSVGTTYEQYF
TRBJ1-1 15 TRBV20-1 CSAQSQGWFFTEAFF
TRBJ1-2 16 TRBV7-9 CASSSPRSDRRYGYTF
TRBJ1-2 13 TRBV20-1 CSAPPAPGYGYTF
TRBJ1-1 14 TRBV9 CASSVGSQNTEAFF
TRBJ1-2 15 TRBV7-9 CASSSSPGPNYGYTF
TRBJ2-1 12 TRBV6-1 CASSELRNEQFF
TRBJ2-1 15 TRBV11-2 CASSLGGMLYNEQFF
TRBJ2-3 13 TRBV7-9 CASSPGETDTQYF
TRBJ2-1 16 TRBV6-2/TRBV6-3 CASSRATSGRYNEQFF
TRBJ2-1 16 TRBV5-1 CASSLGRDRPYNEQFF
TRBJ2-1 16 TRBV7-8 CASSLEGQGASNEQFF